This passage covers 18 T cell receptor beta chains from one sample sequenced in a study of CD8+ T cells in alopecia areata. Specified treatment: oral pan-JAK inhibitor, 5-10 mg twice daily. Reverse transcribed after extraction, RNA yielded cDNA as the sequencing template. Sequenced by immunoSEQ multiplex PCR; TCRdb stores in-frame clones only, minus some. The sample shows 200,000 to 250,000 clones, approximately 38% of them seen only once. The source was CD4+ T cells sorted from blood, collected between weeks 30 and 35, from a patient treated with tofacitinib. These receptors came from a human donor with alopecia areata.

This sequence joins TRBV4-1 and TRBJ2-7; D not certain. CDR1 is MGHRA and CDR2 is YSYEKL in the germline V gene. With 0 bases removed from V and 2 bases from J, the gap between germline ends came to 5 bases. This CDR3 is built from 13 residues. CDR3 protein: CASSQDWTYEQYF. CDR3 in DNA: TGCGCCAGCAGCCAAGATTGGACCTACGAGCAGTACTTC.

The chain recombines TRBV5-1 with TRBJ2-7; TRBD1 is a possible D gene (6 bases). Trimming took 4 bases from V and 5 from J, leaving 16 bases between them. The CDR3 extends over 14 amino acids. Germline loops: CDR1 SGHRS, CDR2 YFSETQ. The CDR3 loop reads CASSPQSQGHEQYF. The CDR3 coding sequence is TGCGCCAGCAGCCCGCAGTCACAGGGTCACGAGCAGTACTTC.

The rearrangement links TRBV18 to TRBJ1-2; unclear D gene. Trimming removed 3 bases at V and 3 bases at J, with 8 bases between. Germline loops: CDR1 KGHSH, CDR2 LQKENI. The length of the CDR3 is 13 residues. CDR3 in DNA: TGTGCCAGCTCACCTTCTCCAGACTATGGCTACACCTTC. Translated: CASSPSPDYGYTF.

The rearrangement uses TRBV9 and TRBJ2-1, with 12 nucleotides matching TRBD2. This CDR3 spans 17 amino acids. Germline V gene lookup returns CDR1 SGDLS and CDR2 YYNGEE. Trimming cost V 3 bases and J 2 bases; bases outside gene matches: 6. The CDR3 sequence: CASSGPGLAGTYNEQFF. The DNA of the CDR3 is TGTGCCAGCAGCGGACCCGGACTAGCGGGAACCTACAATGAGCAGTTCTTC. Using reference TRBV9 and TRBJ2-1 for the parts outside the CDR3, the full variable domain is DSGVTQTPKHLITATGQRVTLRCSPRSGDLSVYWYQQSLDQGLQFLIQYYNGEERAKGNILERFSAQQFPDLHSELNLSSLELGDSALYFCASSGPGLAGTYNEQFFGPGTRLTVL.

CDR3 loop: CASRLAGQLNEQYF. CDR3 sequence (DNA): TGTGCCAGTAGACTGGCCGGACAGCTCAACGAGCAGTACTTC. The chain is built from TRBV19 and TRBJ2-7, with D tentatively TRBD1 (6 bases). The V gene's germline CDR1 is LNHDA and CDR2 SQIVND (reference sequence). The V and J ends lost 6 bases and 5 bases respectively, with 17 bases between them. The CDR3 is made up of 14 amino acids.

The V gene is TRBV28, the J gene TRBJ1-5; D is undetermined. CDR1 is MDHEN, CDR2 SYDVKM, per germline. V was shortened by 7 bases and J by 4 bases, with 8 bases between the two germline ends. CDR3 size: 12 residues. CDR3 DNA sequence: TGTGCCAGCAATATGAAAAATCAGCCCCAGCATTTT. The encoded protein is CASNMKNQPQHF.

The gene calls are TRBV27 and TRBJ1-1; 9 bases are a match to TRBD1. With V trimmed by 6 bases and J by 1 base, 0 bases remained unmatched. This CDR3 comprises 13 residues. CDR1 and CDR2 from the germline V gene are MNHEY and SMNVEV (reference sequence). This chain's CDR3 is CASRGQGNTEAFF. Here the CDR3 DNA reads TGTGCCAGCAGGGGACAGGGGAACACTGAAGCTTTCTTT.

This clone was picked up a small number of times. The chain employs TRBV18 and TRBJ2-2; D possibly corresponds to TRBD2 (6 bases). Germline V gene sequence: CDR1 KGHSH, CDR2 LQKENI. Trimming cost V 5 bases and J 4 bases, with 17 bases left between them. CDR3 length: 16 amino acids. CDR3 loop: CASSAAAGTVTGELFF. The CDR3 bases are TGTGCCAGCTCAGCAGCGGCCGGGACTGTCACCGGGGAGCTGTTTTTT.

The chain links TRBV5-1 to TRBJ2-7; 7 nucleotides agree with TRBD1. CDR1 is SGHRS and CDR2 is YFSETQ in the germline V gene. Unmatched junction bases numbered 12, after V lost 4 bases and J lost 2 bases. This CDR3 spans 16 amino acids. CDR3 loop: CASSQGVSGGAYEQYF. The CDR3 bases are TGCGCCAGCAGCCAGGGGGTGAGCGGCGGCGCCTACGAGCAGTACTTC.

The V gene is TRBV27, the J gene TRBJ2-5; TRBD2 matches at 12 bases. CDR3 length: 15 amino acids. V lost 7 bases to trimming and J lost 0 bases; unmatched junction nucleotides: 3. The V gene's germline CDR1 is MNHEY and CDR2 SMNVEV (reference sequence). As DNA, the CDR3 is TGTGCCAGCACCACTAGCGGGAGGTACCAAGAGACCCAGTACTTC. Its translation: CASTTSGRYQETQYF.

This chain uses TRBV5-4 with TRBJ2-2, with 9 bases identical to TRBD2. This CDR3 has 15 amino acids. CDR1 is SGHNT and CDR2 is YYREEE in the germline V gene (reference sequence). V shed 2 bases, J shed 7 bases, and the junction held 6 bases outside the gene matches. The CDR3 reads CASSFSGSRGGELFF. DNA of the CDR3: TGTGCCAGCAGCTTTAGCGGGAGTAGAGGCGGGGAGCTGTTTTTT.

The V and J genes are TRBV27 and TRBJ2-3; 11 nucleotides agree with TRBD2. The V gene end was trimmed by 8 bases and the J gene end by 4 bases; junction bases not matched to a gene: 8. The V gene's germline CDR1 is MNHEY and CDR2 SMNVEV (reference sequence). CDR3 length equals 15 residues. The CDR3 is CASQLTSGTADTQYF. The CDR3 DNA follows: TGTGCCAGCCAATTGACTAGCGGGACGGCAGATACGCAGTATTTT.

The chain carries TRBV7-3 and TRBJ2-3; no clear D gene. The CDR3 contains 13 residues. V lost 2 bases, J lost 4 bases, and 7 bases lay in between. Germline assignment: CDR1 SGHTA and CDR2 FQGTGA. The CDR3 region is CASSLEFPDTQYF. The CDR3 region has the DNA TGTGCCAGCAGCTTAGAATTCCCAGATACGCAGTATTTT.

The V gene is TRBV10-3, the J gene TRBJ1-2; D gene ambiguous. Trimming removed 3 bases from V and 0 bases from J, with 8 bases in between. Germline assignment: CDR1 ENHRY and CDR2 SYGVKD. The CDR3 has 14 amino acids. This CDR3 reads CAISDFSPNYGYTF. For the CDR3, the DNA is TGTGCCATCAGTGATTTCAGCCCTAACTATGGCTACACCTTC.

This sequence joins TRBV2 and TRBJ2-1, with 10 bases matching TRBD2. This CDR3 is 15 amino acids long. Germline CDR1 reads SNHLY; CDR2 reads FYNNEI. The ends lost 6 bases at V and 6 bases at J; junction bases unmatched: 8. The CDR3 DNA reads TGTGCCAGCAGGAGGGGGACTAGCGAGAGCAATGAGCAGTTCTTC. Amino acid sequence: CASRRGTSESNEQFF. Full variable domain (outside the CDR3, taken from reference TRBV2 and TRBJ2-1): EPEVTQTPSHQVTQMGQEVILRCVPISNHLYFYWYRQILGQKVEFLVSFYNNEISEKSEIFDDQFSVERPDGSNFTLKIRSTKLEDSAMYFCASRRGTSESNEQFFGPGTRLTVL.

This clone occurred a few times. The genes are TRBV30 and TRBJ2-3; maybe TRBD2 (5 bases). Germline V gives CDR1 GTSNPN, CDR2 SVGIG (reference sequence). V was cut by 2 bases and J by 2 bases, with 11 bases left in between. This CDR3 comprises 14 residues. The CDR3 region has the DNA TGTGCCTGGAGTCTCAACGGGGTCACAGATACGCAGTATTTT. This encodes CAWSLNGVTDTQYF.

The J gene is TRBJ2-1, the V gene TRBV5-1; 16 nucleotides align to TRBD2. CDR1 and CDR2 (germline): SGHRS, YFSETQ. The CDR3 loop spans 16 amino acids. The ends lost 3 bases at V and 10 bases at J; junction bases unmatched: 7. CDR3 bases: TGCGCCAGCAGCTGGGGACTAGCGGGAGGGCCGGGGGAGCAGTTCTTC. It specifies CASSWGLAGGPGEQFF.

The chain's CDR3 is CASRGGTDPFYGYTF. CDR3 coding DNA: TGTGCCAGCAGGGGAGGGACGGATCCTTTCTATGGCTACACCTTC. V and J are TRBV6-1 and TRBJ1-2; a weak D match, TRBD1 (5 bases). The length of the CDR3 is 15 residues. CDR1 is MNHNS and CDR2 is SASEGT in the germline V gene. Trimming pared 6 bases from V and 4 bases from J, leaving 18 bases between.